These 13 T cell receptor beta chains came from one sample sequenced in a study of beta chain features in type 1 diabetes. Study observations and caveats: In every one of the four CD4+ subsets, TCRB CDR3s were moderately but significantly shorter in Type 1 diabetes patients.

Since all of the isolated RNA was reverse transcribed, expressed TCRB transcripts were what got sequenced. TCRdb keeps only in-frame clones here, not all; method: immunoSEQ multiplex PCR. The sample lists about 230,000 clones, 16% occurring once. These receptors have no known antigen. Sample: naive CD4+ T cells from blood. These receptors all stem from a young man with type 1 diabetes.

The chain is built from TRBV25-1 and TRBJ1-2, with unresolved D. V dropped 4 bases and J dropped 5 bases, with 5 bases sitting between them. The germline V gene has CDR1 MGHDK and CDR2 SYGVNS. This CDR3 is 11 amino acids long. CDR3 DNA sequence: TGTGCCAGCAGTGCCTCGTATGGCTACACCTTC. It encodes CASSASYGYTF.

The CDR3 is CSVIRTGGQRETQYF. Here the CDR3 DNA reads TGCAGCGTAATCCGGACAGGGGGACAAAGAGAGACCCAGTACTTC. The J gene is TRBJ2-5, the V gene TRBV29-1; TRBD1 aligns across 10 bases. The CDR3 contains 15 residues. Germline loops: CDR1 SQVTM, CDR2 ANQGSEA. V shed 6 bases and J 4 bases; nucleotides not matched to a gene: 11.

The chain combines TRBV29-1 with TRBJ2-5; no firm D call. Trimming took off 5 bases at V and 0 bases at J, with 7 bases between the two ends. This CDR3 has 12 residues. Germline values: CDR1 SQVTM, CDR2 ANQGSEA. The DNA of the CDR3 is TGCAGCGTTAAGATGTACCAAGAGACCCAGTACTTC. This codes for CSVKMYQETQYF.

The genes are TRBV6-5 and TRBJ1-2, with D perhaps matching TRBD1 (6 bases). This CDR3 region has 12 residues. Germline CDR1 MNHEY, CDR2 SVGAGI. V gave up 6 bases and J gave up 4 bases, with 9 bases separating them. The CDR3 bases are TGTGCCAGCAGGGACAGATTCTATGGCTACACCTTC. It yields the protein CASRDRFYGYTF.

CDR3 nucleotide sequence: TGCAGTGCTAAAAGAGATACGCAGTATTTT. This translates into CSAKRDTQYF. The rearrangement links TRBV20-1 to TRBJ2-3; no clear D gene. This CDR3 has 10 residues. Trimming stripped 4 bases from V and 5 bases from J, with 4 bases between. Per the germline V gene, CDR1 is DFQATT and CDR2 is SNEGSKA (reference sequence).

The chain recombines TRBV29-1 with TRBJ2-7; D unclear. Germline CDR1 SQVTM, CDR2 ANQGSEA. The CDR3 runs 12 residues. The V end was cut by 4 bases, the J end by 2 bases, with 9 bases between. The CDR3 loop is CSVVSLTYEQYF. CDR3 sequence (DNA): TGCAGCGTTGTTTCGCTTACCTACGAGCAGTACTTC.

This clone has only a few counts. The chain employs TRBV27 and TRBJ2-6; D not resolved. The length of the CDR3 is 16 residues. CDR1 and CDR2 from the germline V gene are MNHEY and SMNVEV (reference sequence). V dropped 5 bases and J dropped 0 bases, with 11 bases sitting between them. The CDR3 DNA reads as TGTGCCAGCAGTCGCCCCCACTACTCTGGGGCCAACGTCCTGACTTTC. As protein: CASSRPHYSGANVLTF.

This clone was seen a few times. This chain connects TRBV4-2 to TRBJ2-1, with 9 bases matching TRBD2. The germline gives CDR1 LGHNA, CDR2 YNFKEQ. Trimming removed 2 bases from V and 5 bases from J; junction bases left unmatched: 4. This CDR3 has 15 amino acids. The CDR3 bases are TGTGCCAGCAGCCAAAGAGCGGGAGGAAACAATGAGCAGTTCTTC. The encoded protein is CASSQRAGGNNEQFF.

About this clone: The same CDR3 can be traced to other DNA sequences in this sample. This rearrangement joins TRBV18 to TRBJ2-1; maybe TRBD1 (6 bases). Trimming shortened V by 3 bases and J by 2 bases, and 8 bases separated the two germline ends. Per germline, CDR1 KGHSH and CDR2 LQKENI. The CDR3 runs 14 residues. The CDR3 is CASSPDRTYNEQFF. The CDR3 DNA sequence: TGTGCCAGCTCACCGGACAGAACCTACAATGAGCAGTTCTTC.

This chain joins TRBV13 and TRBJ2-5; D is possibly TRBD1 (6 bases). CDR1 and CDR2 from the germline V gene are PRHDT and FYEKMQ (reference sequence). V lost 5 bases to trimming and J lost 2 bases, with 12 bases between them. The CDR3 is made up of 14 amino acids. The CDR3 DNA sequence: TGTGCCAGCAGCCAAGCAGGGGCGCAAGAGACCCAGTACTTC. Its translation: CASSQAGAQETQYF.

This clone has more than one count but fewer than ten. This chain uses TRBV7-9 with TRBJ2-7; D is undetermined. Trimming removed 4 bases from V and 6 bases from J, with 7 bases in between. The CDR3 has 11 amino acids. Germline V gene sequence: CDR1 SEHNR, CDR2 FQNEAQ (reference sequence). CDR3 nucleotides: TGTGCCAGCAGCTCCTACCGCGAGCAGTACTTC. Its translation: CASSSYREQYF.

This chain connects TRBV11-2 to TRBJ1-4; 7 positions match TRBD1. Germline loops: CDR1 SGHAT, CDR2 FQNNGV. The CDR3 length is 14 residues. The J segment lost 6 bases and the V segment lost 1 base, leaving 2 bases of the junction unmatched. In nucleotides, the CDR3 is TGTGCCAGCAGCTTAGGACAGGGAGATGAAAAACTGTTTTTT. It codes for CASSLGQGDEKLFF.

The CDR3 DNA reads as TGTGCCAGCAGCTTCCATGTGGGGGGCTCGACCTATGGCTACACCTTC. Translation gives CASSFHVGGSTYGYTF. The chain couples TRBV9 to TRBJ1-2; TRBD1 might be the D (6 bases). In germline, CDR1 is SGDLS, CDR2 YYNGEE. The V end was cut by 4 bases, the J end by 4 bases, with 20 bases between. The CDR3 is made up of 16 amino acids.